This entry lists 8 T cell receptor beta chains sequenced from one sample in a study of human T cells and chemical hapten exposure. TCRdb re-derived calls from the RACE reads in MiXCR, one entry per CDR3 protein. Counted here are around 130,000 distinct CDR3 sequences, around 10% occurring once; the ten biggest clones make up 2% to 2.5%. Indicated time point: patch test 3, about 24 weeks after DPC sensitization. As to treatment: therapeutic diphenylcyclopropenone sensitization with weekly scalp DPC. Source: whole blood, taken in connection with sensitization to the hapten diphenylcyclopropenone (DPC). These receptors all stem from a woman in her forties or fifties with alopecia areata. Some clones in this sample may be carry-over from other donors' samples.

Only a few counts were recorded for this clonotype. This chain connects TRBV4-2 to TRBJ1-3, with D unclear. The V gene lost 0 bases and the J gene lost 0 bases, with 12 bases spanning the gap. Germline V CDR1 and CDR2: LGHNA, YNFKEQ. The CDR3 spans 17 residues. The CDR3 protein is CASSQDLPSSSGNTIYF. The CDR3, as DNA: TGTGCCAGCAGCCAAGATCTTCCGTCCAGCTCTGGAAACACCATATATTTT.

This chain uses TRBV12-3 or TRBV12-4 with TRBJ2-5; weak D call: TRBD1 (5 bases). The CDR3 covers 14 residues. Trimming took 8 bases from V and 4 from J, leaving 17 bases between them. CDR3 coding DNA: TGTGCCAGCGGCCTCAGGGTGCCCCCAGAGACCCAGTACTTC. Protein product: CASGLRVPPETQYF.

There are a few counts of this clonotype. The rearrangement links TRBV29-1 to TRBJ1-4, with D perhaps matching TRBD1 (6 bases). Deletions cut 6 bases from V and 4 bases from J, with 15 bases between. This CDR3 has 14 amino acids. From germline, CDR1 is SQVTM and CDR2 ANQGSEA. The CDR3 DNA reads TGCAGCGTACGGCAACAGGGTGGTAATGAAAAACTGTTTTTT. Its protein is CSVRQQGGNEKLFF.

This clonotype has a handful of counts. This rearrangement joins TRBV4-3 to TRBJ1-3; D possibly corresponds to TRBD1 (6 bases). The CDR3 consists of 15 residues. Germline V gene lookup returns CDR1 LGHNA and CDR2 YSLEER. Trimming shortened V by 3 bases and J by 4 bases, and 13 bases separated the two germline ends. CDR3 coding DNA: TGCGCCAGCAGCCATGCCAGGGGAAACGGAAACACCATATATTTT. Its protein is CASSHARGNGNTIYF.

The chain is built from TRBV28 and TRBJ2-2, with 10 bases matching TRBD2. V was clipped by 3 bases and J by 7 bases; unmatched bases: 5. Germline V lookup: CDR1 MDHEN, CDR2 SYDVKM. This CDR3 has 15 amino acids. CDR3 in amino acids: CASSFSGREIGELFF. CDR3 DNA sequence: TGTGCCAGCAGTTTCAGCGGGAGGGAAATCGGGGAGCTGTTTTTT.

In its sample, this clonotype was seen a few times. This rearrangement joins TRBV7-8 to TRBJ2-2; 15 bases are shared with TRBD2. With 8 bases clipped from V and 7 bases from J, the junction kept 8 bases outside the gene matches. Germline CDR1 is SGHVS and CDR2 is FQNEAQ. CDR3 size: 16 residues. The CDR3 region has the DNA TGTGCCAGCTTTCCGGGACTAGCGGGGGGTAGCGGGGAGCTGTTTTTT. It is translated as CASFPGLAGGSGELFF. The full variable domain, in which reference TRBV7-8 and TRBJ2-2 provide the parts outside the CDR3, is GAGVSQSPRYKVAKRGQDVALRCDPISGHVSLFWYQQALGQGPEFLTYFQNEAQLDKSGLPSDRFFAERPEGSVSTLKIQRTQQEDSAVYLCASFPGLAGGSGELFFGEGSRLTVL.

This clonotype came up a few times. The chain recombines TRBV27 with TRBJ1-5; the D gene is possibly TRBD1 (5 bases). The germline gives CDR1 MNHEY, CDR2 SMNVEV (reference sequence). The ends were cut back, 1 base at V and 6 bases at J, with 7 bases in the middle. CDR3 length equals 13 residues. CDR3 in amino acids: CASSLWGTQPQHF. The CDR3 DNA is TGTGCCAGCAGTTTATGGGGGACTCAGCCCCAGCATTTT.

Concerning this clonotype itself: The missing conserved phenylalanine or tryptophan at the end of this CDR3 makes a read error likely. The CDR3 spells CSVVGETQYL. The CDR3 DNA reads as TGCAGCGTTGTGGGGGAGACCCAGTACCTC. The chain recombines TRBV29-1 with TRBJ2-5, with D hard to call. The CDR3 has 10 amino acids. Germline V gives CDR1 SQVTM, CDR2 ANQGSEA. V was trimmed by 4 bases and J by 5 bases, leaving 5 bases between them.